This is a list of T cell receptor beta chains from one sample in a study of blood T cell repertoires in COVID-19. The table came from immunoSEQ multiplex PCR; TCRdb's copy has only in-frame clones and leaves some out. Of 60,000 or so clones in the sample, just under 80% were seen once. The sample comprised peripheral blood. The receptor set was obtained from a human donor in a cohort sampled during active COVID-19. The CDR3 runs from the conserved cysteine through the conserved F or W. A D gene is named only where the DNA matches it firmly. The size of a clone is reported for some rows only, either as once, few or many, or as a class for expanded clones.

CDR3 protein	CDR3 DNA	clone size	D gene	V gene	J gene
CASSVASGRSTDTQYF	TGTGCCAGCAGCGTAGCTTCAGGGCGGAGCACAGATACGCAGTATTTT	-	-	TRBV9	TRBJ2-3
CASSYGQSEAFF	TGCGCCAGCAGCTACGGACAGTCTGAAGCTTTCTTT	-	-	TRBV5-1	TRBJ1-1
CASSPGGIASRTGELFF	TGTGCCAGCAGTCCCGGAGGTATAGCGAGTAGGACCGGGGAGCTGTTTTTT	-	-	TRBV28	TRBJ2-2
CASSYLASGVFKETQYF	TGTGCCAGCAGTTACTTGGCTAGCGGGGTTTTCAAAGAGACCCAGTACTTC	-	TRBD2	TRBV6-2/TRBV6-3	TRBJ2-5
CASSAQGVVETQYF	TGTGCCAGCAGTGCTCAGGGGGTAGTAGAGACCCAGTACTTC	-	TRBD1	TRBV2	TRBJ2-5
CASSTGPHNQPQHF	TGCGCCAGCAGCACTGGGCCTCACAATCAGCCCCAGCATTTT	-	-	TRBV5-1	TRBJ1-5
CASRPGQGVYGYTF	TGCGCCAGCAGGCCTGGTCAGGGGGTGTATGGCTACACCTTC	few	TRBD1	TRBV5-1	TRBJ1-2
CASTDRVGYGYTF	TGTGCCAGCACGGACAGGGTAGGGTATGGCTACACCTTC	-	TRBD1	TRBV7-2	TRBJ1-2
CASSTGHFSYEQYF	TGTGCCAGCAGTACGGGACACTTCTCCTACGAGCAGTACTTC	-	-	TRBV3-1/TRBV3-2	TRBJ2-7
CASSRSQGGKNTGELFF	TGTGCCAGCAGCCGAAGCCAGGGGGGTAAGAACACCGGGGAGCTGTTTTTT	many	-	TRBV3-1/TRBV3-2	TRBJ2-2
CATGPQGAYGYTF	TGTGCCACCGGACCTCAGGGTGCCTATGGCTACACCTTC	-	-	TRBV28	TRBJ1-2
CASSWGTPTEAFF	TGTGCCAGCAGTTGGGGCACTCCGACTGAAGCTTTCTTT	-	-	TRBV12-3/TRBV12-4	TRBJ1-1
CASSNQGGRGYNEQFF	TGTGCCAGCAGTAACCAGGGCGGGAGGGGTTACAATGAGCAGTTCTTC	-	TRBD2	TRBV28	TRBJ2-1
CASSVQGFGTNEKLFF	TGTGCCAGCAGCGTACAGGGGTTTGGAACTAATGAAAAACTGTTTTTT	-	TRBD1	TRBV7-8	TRBJ1-4
CAWSVTRRDSPLHF	TGTGCCTGGAGTGTAACCAGGCGGGATTCACCCCTCCACTTT	few	-	TRBV30	TRBJ1-6
CASSTQIGMGGSGANVLTF	TGTGCCAGTAGTACCCAAATAGGGATGGGAGGCTCTGGGGCCAACGTCCTGACTTTC	-	-	TRBV19	TRBJ2-6
CASSLSGGGYNEQFF	TGCGCCAGCAGCTTGAGCGGGGGGGGCTACAATGAGCAGTTCTTC	-	TRBD2	TRBV5-1	TRBJ2-1
CASSLAGRGEAFF	TGTGCCAGCAGTTTAGCCGGACGGGGTGAAGCTTTCTTT	-	-	TRBV12-3/TRBV12-4	TRBJ1-1
CASSLGVGRGINEQFF	TGTGCCAGCAGTTTAGGGGTTGGGCGGGGAATCAATGAGCAGTTCTTC	-	-	TRBV28	TRBJ2-1
CASSKGRPVLNYGYTF	TGTGCCAGCAGCAAAGGTCGTCCGGTCCTTAACTATGGCTACACCTTC	few	-	TRBV21-1	TRBJ1-2
CASSIGGVDPYEQYF	TGTGCCAGTAGTATAGGCGGCGTTGATCCCTACGAGCAGTACTTC	-	-	TRBV19	TRBJ2-7
CASSERGEGGQYF	TGTGCCAGCAGCGAGCGGGGGGAAGGTGGGCAGTATTTT	-	TRBD2	TRBV5-5	TRBJ2-3
CASSLMSSGNTIYF	TGTGCCAGCTCTCTCATGAGCTCTGGAAACACCATATATTTT	few	-	TRBV14	TRBJ1-3
CASIQTGTGIYGYTF	TGTGCCAGTATTCAGACCGGGACAGGGATTTATGGCTACACCTTC	-	TRBD1	TRBV19	TRBJ1-2
CASSPLAGGFQGDEQYF	TGTGCCAGCTCACCACTGGCTGGGGGGTTCCAGGGGGACGAGCAGTACTTC	-	-	TRBV18	TRBJ2-7
CASSNPLRTSGSYEQYF	TGTGCCAGCAGTAACCCGTTGAGGACTAGCGGCTCCTACGAGCAGTACTTC	-	TRBD2	TRBV6-2/TRBV6-3	TRBJ2-7
CASRPSGRSTDTQYF	TGTGCCAGCAGGCCTAGCGGGAGGAGCACAGATACGCAGTATTTT	-	TRBD2	TRBV3-1/TRBV3-2	TRBJ2-3
CASSSRTGYGYTF	TGTGCCAGCAGCTCCCGAACGGGCTATGGCTACACCTTC	many	-	TRBV11-3	TRBJ1-2
CSASRAGFRTGELFF	TGCAGTGCTAGTCGTGCGGGGTTTCGGACCGGGGAGCTGTTTTTT	-	-	TRBV20-1	TRBJ2-2
CACADRGNNSPLHF	TGTGCCTGTGCCGACAGGGGGAATAATTCACCCCTCCACTTT	-	TRBD1	TRBV30	TRBJ1-6
CASSPPSGSSYNEQFF	TGTGCCAGCAGCCCTCCAAGCGGGAGTAGCTACAATGAGCAGTTCTTC	-	TRBD2	TRBV7-9	TRBJ2-1
CASSQWGLQETQYF	TGCGCCAGCAGCCAGTGGGGGCTCCAAGAGACCCAGTACTTC	-	-	TRBV4-1	TRBJ2-5
CASSPLLLRDRGYEQYF	TGTGCCAGCAGTCCCCTCTTACTCCGGGACAGGGGCTACGAGCAGTACTTC	-	TRBD1	TRBV27	TRBJ2-7
CSAESVDEQFF	TGCAGTGCTGAGAGTGTCGATGAGCAGTTCTTC	-	-	TRBV20-1	TRBJ2-1
CASRGTGLDSPLHF	TGTGCCAGCAGAGGGACAGGGCTAGATTCACCCCTCCACTTT	-	TRBD1	TRBV6-5	TRBJ1-6
CASSPVVGRQGASIHTDTQYF	TGTGCCAGCTCACCAGTCGTAGGCAGACAGGGGGCCTCGATCCACACAGATACGCAGTATTTT	-	TRBD1	TRBV18	TRBJ2-3
CASSPGSYNSPLHF	TGTGCCAGCAGTCCGGGTTCCTATAATTCACCCCTCCACTTT	-	-	TRBV7-2	TRBJ1-6
CASSRSAFYNEQFF	TGTGCCAGCAGCAGAAGCGCGTTTTACAATGAGCAGTTCTTC	-	-	TRBV25-1	TRBJ2-1
CASSAGQGANEKLFF	TGTGCCAGCAGCGCCGGGCAGGGGGCTAATGAAAAACTGTTTTTT	-	TRBD1	TRBV7-9	TRBJ1-4
CASSLQTGRQPQHF	TGTGCCAGCAGTTTACAGACAGGGAGGCAGCCCCAGCATTTT	once	TRBD1	TRBV28	TRBJ1-5